A selection of T cell receptor beta chains follows, all from one sample in a study of T cell responses to AZD1222 COVID-19 vaccine. TCRdb keeps only in-frame clones here, not all; method: immunoSEQ multiplex PCR. This sample has about 140,000 clones, with about 91% found just once. Specimen: peripheral blood, collected on day 0 of AZD1222 vaccination. Every receptor here comes from an adult in good health. Both conserved end residues are part of each CDR3. The D gene is left open where the match is weak.

CDR3aa: CASSPPRAGGANYNEQFF
j_gene: TRBJ2-1
d_gene: TRBD2
v_gene: TRBV18

CDR3aa: CASRWRDRDLEAFF
j_gene: TRBJ1-1
d_gene: TRBD1
v_gene: TRBV11-2

CDR3aa: CASSEGYGYTF
j_gene: TRBJ1-2
d_gene: NA
v_gene: TRBV28

CDR3aa: CASSFSGEGYTF
j_gene: TRBJ1-2
d_gene: NA
v_gene: TRBV6-5

CDR3aa: CASSHRQSSYNSPLHF
j_gene: TRBJ1-6
d_gene: NA
v_gene: TRBV11-2

CDR3aa: CSAPLGLEAFF
j_gene: TRBJ1-1
d_gene: NA
v_gene: TRBV20-1

CDR3aa: CASSFLLYSSGGTEAFF
j_gene: TRBJ1-1
d_gene: NA
v_gene: TRBV5-6

CDR3aa: CASSGAGPGNTIYF
j_gene: TRBJ1-3
d_gene: NA
v_gene: TRBV28

CDR3aa: CASSALVGDEKLFF
j_gene: TRBJ1-4
d_gene: NA
v_gene: TRBV25-1

CDR3aa: CASSQDNGHSSYEQYF
j_gene: TRBJ2-7
d_gene: NA
v_gene: TRBV3-1/TRBV3-2

CDR3aa: CASSGDPKGETQYF
j_gene: TRBJ2-5
d_gene: NA
v_gene: TRBV10-1

CDR3aa: CASSYSNSYEQYF
j_gene: TRBJ2-7
d_gene: NA
v_gene: TRBV6-2/TRBV6-3

CDR3aa: CATSRDGSGPKLGYTF
j_gene: TRBJ1-2
d_gene: NA
v_gene: TRBV15

CDR3aa: CASSPRQGVNQPQHF
j_gene: TRBJ1-5
d_gene: TRBD1
v_gene: TRBV6-5

CDR3aa: CASIQGSRGYTF
j_gene: TRBJ1-2
d_gene: NA
v_gene: TRBV19

CDR3aa: CASSLALSRNTEAFF
j_gene: TRBJ1-1
d_gene: NA
v_gene: TRBV7-9

CDR3aa: CASRGQGNYGYTF
j_gene: TRBJ1-2
d_gene: TRBD1
v_gene: TRBV5-4

CDR3aa: CASSLTVSTNEKLFF
j_gene: TRBJ1-4
d_gene: NA
v_gene: TRBV7-9

CDR3aa: CASSQALTRKTDYGYTF
j_gene: TRBJ1-2
d_gene: NA
v_gene: TRBV4-1

CDR3aa: CASSQEWAGSYEQYF
j_gene: TRBJ2-7
d_gene: NA
v_gene: TRBV4-2

CDR3aa: CASSLALLAETQYF
j_gene: TRBJ2-5
d_gene: NA
v_gene: TRBV7-2

CDR3aa: CASSLTGMRVEAFF
j_gene: TRBJ1-1
d_gene: NA
v_gene: TRBV6-2/TRBV6-3

CDR3aa: CASTPKVGREGYTF
j_gene: TRBJ1-2
d_gene: NA
v_gene: TRBV5-4

CDR3aa: CASSMTSGRTETQYF
j_gene: TRBJ2-5
d_gene: TRBD2
v_gene: TRBV19

CDR3aa: CASRSGQWDYGYTF
j_gene: TRBJ1-2
d_gene: NA
v_gene: TRBV6-5

CDR3aa: CASSLGRDRNGYTF
j_gene: TRBJ1-2
d_gene: NA
v_gene: TRBV13

CDR3aa: CATRETVNTEAFF
j_gene: TRBJ1-1
d_gene: NA
v_gene: TRBV28

CDR3aa: CASSPKTSPSEAFF
j_gene: TRBJ1-1
d_gene: NA
v_gene: TRBV18

CDR3aa: CASKVAGGLMNTEAFF
j_gene: TRBJ1-1
d_gene: NA
v_gene: TRBV28

CDR3aa: CASSLQGPGNTIYF
j_gene: TRBJ1-3
d_gene: TRBD1
v_gene: TRBV5-1

CDR3aa: CASRITGGSDYGYTF
j_gene: TRBJ1-2
d_gene: TRBD1
v_gene: TRBV10-2

CDR3aa: CASSQDGTGGPGGELFF
j_gene: TRBJ2-2
d_gene: TRBD2
v_gene: TRBV3-1/TRBV3-2

CDR3aa: CASTFGRWESYNEQFF
j_gene: TRBJ2-1
d_gene: NA
v_gene: TRBV5-1

CDR3aa: CARSPRYTGELFF
j_gene: TRBJ2-2
d_gene: NA
v_gene: TRBV5-3

CDR3aa: CASSRQQGNTEAFF
j_gene: TRBJ1-1
d_gene: NA
v_gene: TRBV6-5

CDR3aa: CASLRGLAGGYEQYF
j_gene: TRBJ2-7
d_gene: TRBD2
v_gene: TRBV2

CDR3aa: CASSGRQEGDYGYTF
j_gene: TRBJ1-2
d_gene: NA
v_gene: TRBV2

CDR3aa: CASSLVSGGGDEQFF
j_gene: TRBJ2-1
d_gene: NA
v_gene: TRBV7-9

CDR3aa: CASSGDGVFSGNTIYF
j_gene: TRBJ1-3
d_gene: NA
v_gene: TRBV7-2

CDR3aa: CASSLLGGGLGELFF
j_gene: TRBJ2-2
d_gene: NA
v_gene: TRBV5-4

CDR3aa: CASSWTSGSSYNEQFF
j_gene: TRBJ2-1
d_gene: TRBD2
v_gene: TRBV5-1

CDR3aa: CASSGQGAQGSEAFF
j_gene: TRBJ1-1
d_gene: TRBD1
v_gene: TRBV13

CDR3aa: CAISDMDRSNQPQHF
j_gene: TRBJ1-5
d_gene: TRBD1
v_gene: TRBV10-3

CDR3aa: CASSPMDVRSSGANVLTF
j_gene: TRBJ2-6
d_gene: NA
v_gene: TRBV5-5

CDR3aa: CASMASGGEDNEQFF
j_gene: TRBJ2-1
d_gene: TRBD2
v_gene: TRBV19

CDR3aa: CASSLEGSRGKLFF
j_gene: TRBJ1-4
d_gene: NA
v_gene: TRBV5-1

CDR3aa: CASRGQGNTEAFF
j_gene: TRBJ1-1
d_gene: TRBD1
v_gene: TRBV28

CDR3aa: CASSLETEAFF
j_gene: TRBJ1-1
d_gene: NA
v_gene: TRBV12-3/TRBV12-4

CDR3aa: CASRDQNNSPLHF
j_gene: TRBJ1-6
d_gene: NA
v_gene: TRBV2

CDR3aa: CASSTDRGGGYTF
j_gene: TRBJ1-2
d_gene: TRBD1
v_gene: TRBV7-8

CDR3aa: CASGPRAENTEAFF
j_gene: TRBJ1-1
d_gene: NA
v_gene: TRBV12-5

CDR3aa: CASRLTENTEAFF
j_gene: TRBJ1-1
d_gene: NA
v_gene: TRBV7-8

CDR3aa: CASSPRVDYEQYF
j_gene: TRBJ2-7
d_gene: NA
v_gene: TRBV5-1